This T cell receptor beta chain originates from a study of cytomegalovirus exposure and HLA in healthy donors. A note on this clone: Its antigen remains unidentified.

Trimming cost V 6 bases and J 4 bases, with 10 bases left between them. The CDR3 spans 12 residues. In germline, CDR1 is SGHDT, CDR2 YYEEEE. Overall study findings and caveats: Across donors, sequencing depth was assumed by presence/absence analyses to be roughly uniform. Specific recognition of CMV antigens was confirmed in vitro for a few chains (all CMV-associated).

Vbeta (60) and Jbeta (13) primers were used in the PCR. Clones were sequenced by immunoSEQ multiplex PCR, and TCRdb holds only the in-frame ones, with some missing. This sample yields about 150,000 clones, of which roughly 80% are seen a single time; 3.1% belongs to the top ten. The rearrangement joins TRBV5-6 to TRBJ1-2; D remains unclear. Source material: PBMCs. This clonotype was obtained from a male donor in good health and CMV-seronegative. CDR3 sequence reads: CASNRLSYGYTF. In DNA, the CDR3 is TGTGCCAGCAACCGACTATCCTATGGCTACACCTTC.